This paragraph reports one TCR beta chain. Its antigen is unidentified. Germline V gene lookup returns CDR1 MNHEY and CDR2 SMNVEV (reference sequence). This CDR3 comprises 17 residues. The V and J ends lost 2 bases and 3 bases respectively, with 17 bases between them. Sequencing used immunoSEQ multiplex PCR; TCRdb keeps in-frame clones, though not all of them. The sample lists fewer than 110,000 clones, more than 85% occurring once. The sample comes from a study of graft-versus-host responses after intestinal transplantation. This specimen was unstimulated CD8+ T cells sorted from spleen or lymph node cells, taken before intestinal transplant. This sequence originates from a human donor who received an intestinal transplant. The chain employs TRBV27 and TRBJ2-1, with D possibly matching TRBD2 (5 bases). The CDR3, as DNA: TGTGCCAGCAGTTTAAGGTGGGCGGGCCTCTTCTACAATGAGCAGTTCTTC. It codes for CASSLRWAGLFYNEQFF.